The 31 T cell receptor beta chains below all came from one sample that was sequenced in a study of control samples from healthy donors and cancer patients. Profiling relied on immunoSEQ multiplex PCR, and the TCRdb table lists in-frame clones only, not all of them. This table has approximately 80,000 clones, roughly 90% appearing once. Sequences were obtained from blood. These receptors originate from a woman in her forties or fifties in good health.

This chain's CDR3 is CASSEGSERQYF. CDR3 DNA sequence: TGTGCCAGCAGCGAGGGTTCTGAACGGCAGTACTTC. The V and J genes are TRBV6-5 and TRBJ2-7; maybe TRBD2 (5 bases). Germline-derived CDR1 and CDR2 are MNHEY and SVGAGI. CDR3 length: 12 amino acids. The ends were cut back, 6 bases at V and 9 bases at J, with 15 bases in the middle.

The chain has TRBV5-5 and TRBJ2-7; 11 bases are shared with TRBD2. Germline CDR1 reads SGHKS; CDR2 reads YYEKEE (reference sequence). The V and J ends lost 2 bases and 1 base, in that order; junction bases with no gene match: 8. The CDR3 runs to 17 residues. The DNA of the CDR3 is TGTGCCAGCAGCTTAGTTAGCGGGGGGGCCTTTTCCTACGAGCAGTACTTC. The encoded protein is CASSLVSGGAFSYEQYF.

This chain uses TRBV5-4 with TRBJ1-2; weak D call: TRBD1 (5 bases). V shed 2 bases and J shed 4 bases, with 6 bases lying between them. From germline, CDR1 is SGHNT and CDR2 YYREEE (reference sequence). The CDR3 loop spans 12 amino acids. CDR3 nucleotides: TGTGCCAGCAGCTTTGACAGCTATGGCTACACCTTC. Residues: CASSFDSYGYTF. Complete variable domain (other parts from reference TRBV5-4 and TRBJ1-2): ETGVTQSPTHLIKTRGQQVTLRCSSQSGHNTVSWYQQALGQGPQFIFQYYREEENGRGNFPPRFSGLQFPNYSSELNVNALELDDSALYLCASSFDSYGYTFGSGTRLTVV.

This clone has just a few counts. The CDR3 region has the DNA TGTGCCAGCAGCCTCACAGGGATATTTCCCAAAAACATTCAGTACTTC. It yields the protein CASSLTGIFPKNIQYF. V usage is TRBV6-6 and J usage is TRBJ2-4; tentative D call: TRBD1 (6 bases). Trimming shortened V by 6 bases and J by 2 bases, and 17 bases separated the two germline ends. Germline CDR1 is MNHNY and CDR2 is SVGAGI (reference sequence). The CDR3 is made up of 16 amino acids.

The chain recombines TRBV4-1 with TRBJ1-2, with D unresolved. Germline V gene lookup returns CDR1 MGHRA and CDR2 YSYEKL. The CDR3 has 14 amino acids. Deletions cut 4 bases from V and 9 bases from J, with 18 bases between. CDR3 residues: CASSPLITGPSYTF. DNA for the CDR3: TGCGCCAGCAGCCCCCTTATTACCGGTCCGAGCTACACCTTC.

This clone was seen once. The chain recombines TRBV2 with TRBJ2-2; D uncertain. The V and J ends lost 6 bases and 0 bases respectively, with 8 bases between them. CDR1 is SNHLY, CDR2 FYNNEI, per germline. The CDR3 loop spans 14 amino acids. CDR3 sequence: CASSWDSNTGELFF. Written as DNA, the CDR3 is TGTGCCAGCAGCTGGGATTCGAACACCGGGGAGCTGTTTTTT.

This chain uses TRBV5-4 with TRBJ2-5; D gene uncertain. CDR1 is SGHNT, CDR2 YYREEE, per germline (reference sequence). V was shortened by 2 bases and J by 4 bases, with 9 bases between the two germline ends. CDR3 length: 13 amino acids. This CDR3 is CASSFSLRETQYF. The CDR3 region has the DNA TGTGCCAGCAGCTTTAGCTTGAGAGAGACCCAGTACTTC.

This clone was seen more than once but under ten times. The V gene is TRBV10-3, the J gene TRBJ1-6; D is undetermined. The CDR3 covers 13 residues. Germline V gene lookup returns CDR1 ENHRY and CDR2 SYGVKD. Trimming pared 2 bases from V and 10 bases from J, leaving 9 bases between. In DNA form, the CDR3 reads TGTGCCATCAGTGAGGCACTGAAATCACCCCTCCACTTT. Translation: CAISEALKSPLHF.

This clone appeared a single time. The chain combines TRBV27 with TRBJ1-2, with D tentatively TRBD1 (6 bases). Germline CDR1 MNHEY, CDR2 SMNVEV (reference sequence). CDR3 length: 14 amino acids. V lost 3 bases and J 4 bases, leaving 12 bases between the germline ends. The CDR3 here is CASSFVAGAYGYTF. DNA of the CDR3: TGTGCCAGCAGTTTTGTTGCAGGGGCCTATGGCTACACCTTC.

This chain uses TRBV4-1 with TRBJ2-2, with no clear D. V dropped 0 bases and J dropped 7 bases, with 15 bases sitting between them. Germline CDR1 MGHRA, CDR2 YSYEKL. The CDR3 is made up of 16 amino acids. CDR3 sequence (DNA): TGCGCCAGCAGCCAAGACCTGGAGTCAGTAAGCGGGGAGCTGTTTTTT. Amino acid sequence: CASSQDLESVSGELFF.

This chain connects TRBV5-6 to TRBJ2-5, with 8 bases that match TRBD1. There are 15 residues in the CDR3. Losses at the gene ends were 2 bases for V and 4 bases for J; bases not matched to a gene: 7. Looked up from germline, CDR1 is SGHDT and CDR2 is YYEEEE. In DNA, the CDR3 is TGTGCCAGCAGCTTAACGGGACAGGCCACAGAGACCCAGTACTTC. It translates to CASSLTGQATETQYF.

The chain combines TRBV3-1 (or the pseudogene TRBV3-2) with TRBJ1-1; no reliable D call. This CDR3 comprises 16 residues. Germline CDR1 reads LGHDT; CDR2 reads YNNKEL (reference sequence). Trimming removed 2 bases at V and 0 bases at J, with 13 bases between. DNA for the CDR3: TGTGCCAGCAGCCAACCAGAAATAAATATGAACACTGAAGCTTTCTTT. Amino acids: CASSQPEINMNTEAFF.

V and J are TRBV11-2 and TRBJ2-2; D remains ambiguous. The CDR3 has 14 residues. Germline values: CDR1 SGHAT, CDR2 FQNNGV. Trimming pared 8 bases from V and 0 bases from J, leaving 10 bases between. As DNA, the CDR3 is TGTGCCAGCCGCAGTGGCGCGAACACCGGGGAGCTGTTTTTT. Translated: CASRSGANTGELFF.

The chain uses TRBV20-1 and TRBJ1-1; TRBD1 is a possible D gene (5 bases). The ends were cut back, 4 bases at V and 8 bases at J, with 11 bases in the middle. This CDR3 is built from 11 residues. The germline V gene encodes CDR1 DFQATT and CDR2 SNEGSKA (reference sequence). The CDR3 is CSANGGSEAFF. CDR3 sequence (DNA): TGCAGTGCTAACGGGGGGTCAGAAGCTTTCTTT.

J is TRBJ2-7 and V is TRBV4-1; tentative D call: TRBD2 (5 bases). The germline V and J ends were trimmed by 0 bases and 2 bases, with 11 bases remaining between them. The CDR3 has 15 residues. The V gene's germline CDR1 is MGHRA and CDR2 YSYEKL. The CDR3 region has the DNA TGCGCCAGCAGCCAAGAGGCGGGTTACACCTACGAGCAGTACTTC. As protein: CASSQEAGYTYEQYF.

The chain is built from TRBV7-2 and TRBJ1-5; TRBD1 matches at 7 bases. V dropped 5 bases and J dropped 1; count of bases not matched to a gene: 5. CDR1 and CDR2 from the germline V gene are SGHTA and FQGNSA. This CDR3 has 15 amino acids. CDR3 coding DNA: TGTGCCAGCAGCCCTGGGACAGTAAGCAATCAGCCCCAGCATTTT. This codes for CASSPGTVSNQPQHF.

The chain's CDR3 is CAISDLPGEQYF. CDR3 DNA sequence: TGTGCCATCAGTGATTTACCTGGCGAGCAGTACTTC. V usage is TRBV10-3 and J usage is TRBJ2-7, with D uncertain. The CDR3 runs 12 residues. V was clipped by 3 bases and J by 6 bases, with 9 bases between them. Germline CDR1 and CDR2: ENHRY and SYGVKD.

This clone was detected only once. The genes are TRBV9 and TRBJ1-1, with a weak D call TRBD1 (5 bases). Germline loops: CDR1 SGDLS, CDR2 YYNGEE. Trimming pared 1 base from V and 6 bases from J, leaving 16 bases between. The CDR3 is 15 residues long. The CDR3: CASSVYPSGGAEAFF. The CDR3 nucleotides read TGTGCCAGCAGCGTATACCCCTCGGGGGGAGCTGAAGCTTTCTTT.

This rearrangement joins TRBV6-6 to TRBJ1-4, with 7 positions matching TRBD1. The CDR3 is 14 amino acids. Germline-derived CDR1 and CDR2 are MNHNY and SVGAGI (reference sequence). V gave up 6 bases and J gave up 5 bases; unmatched junction bases: 6. DNA for the CDR3: TGTGCCAGCAGAATGGGACAGCTGAATGAAAAACTGTTTTTT. This translates into CASRMGQLNEKLFF.

The J gene is TRBJ2-3, the V gene TRBV9; no reliable D call. V was pared by 0 bases and J by 6 bases, with 11 bases between. CDR1 is SGDLS and CDR2 is YYNGEE in the germline V gene. The CDR3 is 14 amino acids. CDR3 in amino acids: CASSVEPHWDTQYF. The CDR3 DNA follows: TGTGCCAGCAGCGTAGAACCACATTGGGATACGCAGTATTTT. Full variable domain (outside the CDR3, taken from reference TRBV9 and TRBJ2-3): DSGVTQTPKHLITATGQRVTLRCSPRSGDLSVYWYQQSLDQGLQFLIQYYNGEERAKGNILERFSAQQFPDLHSELNLSSLELGDSALYFCASSVEPHWDTQYFGPGTRLTVL.

This chain joins TRBV2 and TRBJ1-5; no definite D call. The CDR3 extends over 14 amino acids. Trimming took 7 bases from V and 0 from J, leaving 10 bases between them. Per germline, CDR1 SNHLY and CDR2 FYNNEI. CDR3 region: CASTGEYSNQPQHF. In nucleotides, the CDR3 is TGTGCCAGCACCGGGGAGTATAGCAATCAGCCCCAGCATTTT.

V gene TRBV2 combines with J gene TRBJ1-2, with a possible D match to TRBD1 (5 bases). This CDR3 spans 13 amino acids. Germline loops: CDR1 SNHLY, CDR2 FYNNEI. The ends were cut back, 4 bases at V and 8 bases at J, with 14 bases in the middle. CDR3 nucleotides: TGTGCCAGCAGTGTGGGGGACCTATCGGGCTACACCTTC. It codes for CASSVGDLSGYTF.

The chain combines TRBV5-1 with TRBJ2-7; 12 bases match TRBD1. J gave up 6 bases and V 1 base, and 8 bases lay outside the gene matches. The CDR3 runs to 16 residues. Germline V gene sequence: CDR1 SGHRS, CDR2 YFSETQ. This chain's CDR3 is CASSLWGTGGLREQYF. The CDR3, as DNA: TGCGCCAGCAGCTTGTGGGGGACAGGGGGCTTACGCGAGCAGTACTTC.

J is TRBJ2-7 and V is TRBV7-4; no reliable D call. V was clipped by 1 base and J by 3 bases, with 16 bases between them. The CDR3 consists of 16 residues. Looked up from germline, CDR1 is SGHVT and CDR2 is SQSDAQ. The CDR3 sequence is CASSLESSGTLYEQYF. The DNA of the CDR3 is TGTGCCAGCAGCTTAGAATCTTCCGGCACACTCTACGAGCAGTACTTC.

The rearrangement joins TRBV6-5 to TRBJ1-1, with unresolved D. Trimming took off 8 bases at V and 7 bases at J, with 11 bases between the two ends. CDR1 and CDR2 from the germline V gene are MNHEY and SVGAGI. The CDR3 runs 11 residues. CDR3 residues: CASRGGNEAFF. CDR3 nucleotide sequence: TGTGCCAGCCGAGGAGGGAATGAAGCTTTCTTT.

The chain uses TRBV4-1 and TRBJ1-1; maybe TRBD1 (6 bases). The V end was cut by 4 bases, the J end by 6 bases, with 9 bases between. Germline assignment: CDR1 MGHRA and CDR2 YSYEKL. The CDR3 consists of 12 residues. The CDR3 coding sequence is TGCGCCAGCAGCCCACCAGGGGCTGAAGCTTTCTTT. This sequence encodes CASSPPGAEAFF.

The sample holds one count of this clone. The genes are TRBV19 and TRBJ2-1; D is undetermined. The V end lost 2 bases, the J end lost 6 bases, and 8 bases lay between the germline ends. CDR3 length equals 13 residues. Germline CDR1 reads LNHDA; CDR2 reads SQIVND (reference sequence). The CDR3 coding sequence is TGTGCCAGTAGTATAAGTAACGCCAATGAGCAGTTCTTC. Amino acid sequence: CASSISNANEQFF.

This chain joins TRBV2 and TRBJ2-6; D unresolved. V was clipped by 6 bases and J by 1 base, with 10 bases between them. The CDR3 runs to 15 residues. CDR1 is SNHLY, CDR2 FYNNEI, per germline. The CDR3 region has the DNA TGTGCCAGCAGCGAAATTTGGTCTGGGGCCAACGTCCTGACTTTC. Its translation is CASSEIWSGANVLTF.

The chain is built from TRBV7-9 and TRBJ1-2; tentative D call: TRBD1 (6 bases). The CDR3 extends over 14 amino acids. Between the trimmed V and J ends, which lost 4 bases and 8 bases, there was a span of 17 bases. Germline CDR1 is SEHNR and CDR2 is FQNEAQ (reference sequence). The CDR3 here is CASSSADSPRGYTF. CDR3 DNA: TGTGCCAGCAGCTCCGCGGACAGTCCTCGGGGCTACACCTTC.

DNA of the CDR3: TGTGCCAGCAGTGAGGGGACAGTTAGCACAGATACGCAGTATTTT. Its translation is CASSEGTVSTDTQYF. The chain recombines TRBV25-1 with TRBJ2-3; 7 bases match TRBD1. V shed 3 bases, J shed 0 bases, and the junction held 3 bases outside the gene matches. The CDR3 loop spans 15 amino acids. Germline CDR1 is MGHDK and CDR2 is SYGVNS.

The V and J genes are TRBV5-4 and TRBJ1-2; D remains ambiguous. CDR1 and CDR2 from the germline V gene are SGHNT and YYREEE (reference sequence). V lost 0 bases to trimming and J lost 3 bases, with 6 bases between them. The length of the CDR3 is 13 residues. CDR3 in amino acids: CASSLVRDYGYTF. CDR3 DNA sequence: TGTGCCAGCAGCTTGGTTAGGGACTATGGCTACACCTTC.